This T cell receptor (beta chain) was identified in a study of T cell responses to AZD1222 COVID-19 vaccine. As for this clone: Its antigen remains unknown.

Study results and limitations: Of the AZD1222 recipients, only five to seven were seropositive at baseline.

Some clones are missing from TCRdb's copy, which holds only in-frame ones; the method was immunoSEQ multiplex PCR. The sample holds 250,000 to 300,000 clones, about 94% seen once. Pooling covered second doses at about 4 or about 12 weeks. CDR3 length: 17 amino acids. Trimming at V came to 5 bases and at J to 5 bases, leaving 10 bases not matched to a gene. The germline CDR1 and CDR2 sequences are MDHEN and SYDVKM. The chain has TRBV28 and TRBJ2-7, with TRBD2 identical over 15 bases. Source: peripheral blood, taken 28 days after the second AZD1222 dose. This TCR was sampled from an adult who received the AZD1222 COVID-19 vaccine. The CDR3 DNA is TGTGCCAGCAGTCACGGACTAGCGGGAGGGCCTGGGAACGAGCAGTACTTC. Amino acid sequence: CASSHGLAGGPGNEQYF.